This TCR beta chain was captured by sequencing in a study of early T cells in non-severe SARS-CoV-2 infection. Study summary: Sequencing used unsorted whole-blood bulk RNA, so chains lack pairing.

Study-level results: Matching results from VDJdb favored anti-spike CD8 responses, leaving private and CD4 specificities undetected.

The table lists this clonotype with many counts. Its antigen is currently unknown. CDR3 size: 14 residues. The trim removed 6 bases at V and 6 bases at J, leaving 11 bases unmatched. CDR1 is SQVTM and CDR2 is ANQGSEA in the germline V gene. Unique molecular identifier tags were affixed to discrete cDNA molecules. TCRdb used MiXCR to reprocess the 5' RACE reads, holding one entry per CDR3 protein. The profile shows more than 65,000 distinct CDR3 sequences, around 13% of them singletons. Sequenced: whole blood. The TCR originated in an adult who was a healthcare worker with PCR-confirmed SARS-CoV-2 infection or an uninfected control (not recorded which). The chain employs TRBV29-1 and TRBJ1-1; the match to TRBD1 covers 9 bases. The CDR3 DNA sequence: TGCAGCGTGACCTCAACAGGGGGCTCGCCTGAAGCTTTCTTT. Protein sequence: CSVTSTGGSPEAFF.